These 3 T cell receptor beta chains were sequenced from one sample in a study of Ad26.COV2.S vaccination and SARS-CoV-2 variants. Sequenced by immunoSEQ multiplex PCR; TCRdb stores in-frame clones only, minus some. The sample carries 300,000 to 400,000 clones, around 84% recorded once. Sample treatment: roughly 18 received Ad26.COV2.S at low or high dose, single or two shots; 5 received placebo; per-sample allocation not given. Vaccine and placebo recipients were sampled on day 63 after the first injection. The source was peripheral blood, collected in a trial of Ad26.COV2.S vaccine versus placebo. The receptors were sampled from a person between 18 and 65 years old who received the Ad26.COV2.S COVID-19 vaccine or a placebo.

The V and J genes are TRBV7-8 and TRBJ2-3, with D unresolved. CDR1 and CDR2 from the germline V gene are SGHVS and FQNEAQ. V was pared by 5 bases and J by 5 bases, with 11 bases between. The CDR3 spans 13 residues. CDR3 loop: CASSPPMEDTQYF. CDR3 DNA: TGTGCCAGCAGCCCCCCGATGGAAGATACGCAGTATTTT.

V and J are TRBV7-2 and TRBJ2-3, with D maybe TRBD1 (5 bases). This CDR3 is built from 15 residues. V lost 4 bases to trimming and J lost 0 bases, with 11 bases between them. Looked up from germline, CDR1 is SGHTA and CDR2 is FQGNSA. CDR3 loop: CASSYDRTSTDTQYF. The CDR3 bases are TGTGCCAGCAGCTATGACAGAACTAGCACAGATACGCAGTATTTT.

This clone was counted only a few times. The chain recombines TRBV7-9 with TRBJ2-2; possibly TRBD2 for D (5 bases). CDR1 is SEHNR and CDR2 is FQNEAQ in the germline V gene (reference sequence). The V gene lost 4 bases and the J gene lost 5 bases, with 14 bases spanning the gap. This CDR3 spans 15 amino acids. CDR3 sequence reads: CASSSPQRNTGELFF. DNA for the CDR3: TGTGCCAGCAGCTCCCCCCAGCGGAATACCGGGGAGCTGTTTTTT.